The clone carrying this T cell receptor (beta chain) was seen a few times. What it recognizes is unknown. Investigators reverse transcribed all isolated RNA, so they sequenced expressed TCRB transcripts. Assay used: immunoSEQ multiplex PCR; TCRdb lists only in-frame clones, some missing. The profile shows some 500,000 clones, around 10% of them singletons. Per the germline V gene, CDR1 is SGDLS and CDR2 is YYNGEE. This CDR3 contains 15 residues. V was cut by 2 bases and J by 9 bases, with 18 bases left in between. The sample originates from a study of beta chain features in type 1 diabetes. General study findings and limits: Any HLA type influence on TCRB rearrangement was left unresolved here. Fewer junction insertions and more nucleotide deletions appeared in type 1 diabetes patients. In comparison with healthy donors, patients had naive, central memory and Treg TCRB repertoires that appeared more similar. For Type 1 diabetes patients, all four CD4+ subsets carried TCRB CDR3s that were moderately but significantly shorter.

The receptor was isolated from a young woman in good health. J is TRBJ2-1 and V is TRBV9; no reliable D call. Sequencing was carried out using naive CD4+ T cells from blood. The CDR3 DNA follows: TGTGCCAGCAGCGTGGGCCTAGGCCAGTTCGGTGAGCAGTTCTTC. Its translation is CASSVGLGQFGEQFF.